These 29 T cell receptor beta chains were sequenced from one sample in a study of identical twins. MiXCR, applied by TCRdb to the 5' RACE reads, yields one record per CDR3 protein. This repertoire shows hundreds of thousands of distinct CDR3 sequences, over 9% found once; its top ten account for under 2%. This same sample was also part of a study on yellow fever vaccine responses in identical twins.

Sequenced material: PBMCs. Source of these receptors: a woman younger than 30 in good health.

The chain is built from TRBV24-1 and TRBJ1-2; D is uncertain. Germline CDR1 KGHDR, CDR2 SFDVKD. The CDR3 is 15 residues long. Trimming took off 1 base at V and 6 bases at J, with 14 bases between the two ends. CDR3 loop: CATSDLLEGLNGYTF. For the CDR3, the DNA is TGTGCCACCAGTGATTTATTGGAGGGTCTGAATGGCTACACCTTC.

The gene calls are TRBV27 and TRBJ2-5; a weak D match, TRBD1 (6 bases). Deletions cut 6 bases from V and 1 base from J, with 15 bases between. The CDR3 covers 15 residues. From germline, CDR1 is MNHEY and CDR2 SMNVEV (reference sequence). The CDR3 sequence is CASRPTGMAQETQYF. CDR3 sequence (DNA): TGTGCCAGCAGACCTACAGGGATGGCCCAAGAGACCCAGTACTTC.

The chain combines TRBV20-1 with TRBJ1-1; 7 nucleotides line up with TRBD1. V lost 3 bases and J lost 5; bases outside the gene matches: 9. Germline loops: CDR1 DFQATT, CDR2 SNEGSKA (reference sequence). The CDR3 contains 14 residues. The CDR3 region has the DNA TGCAGTGCTAGCGCAGGGGGAACAAGGACTGAAGCTTTCTTT. Amino acids: CSASAGGTRTEAFF.

The J gene is TRBJ2-5, the V gene TRBV20-1; no clear D. In germline, CDR1 is DFQATT, CDR2 SNEGSKA (reference sequence). This CDR3 comprises 14 residues. Between the trimmed V and J ends, which lost 1 base and 5 bases, there was a span of 14 bases. DNA for the CDR3: TGCAGTGCTAGAGGAGTTGAAGCGATCGAGACCCAGTACTTC. This sequence encodes CSARGVEAIETQYF.

This rearrangement joins TRBV5-6 to TRBJ2-7; D uncertain. This CDR3 is 13 amino acids long. The ends were cut back, 0 bases at V and 3 bases at J, with 7 bases in the middle. Germline CDR1 is SGHDT and CDR2 is YYEEEE. The CDR3 loop is CASSLESGYEQYV. In DNA form, the CDR3 reads TGTGCCAGCAGCTTGGAGTCGGGCTACGAGCAGTACGTC.

A few counts support this clonotype. The CDR3 DNA sequence: TGTGCCAGCAGTGGACAGTCCTACGAGCAGTACGTC. It yields the protein CASSGQSYEQYV. V usage is TRBV2 and J usage is TRBJ2-7; weak D call: TRBD1 (5 bases). Germline V gene data show CDR1 as SNHLY and CDR2 as FYNNEI. CDR3 size: 12 residues. V dropped 4 bases and J dropped 1 base, with 5 bases sitting between them.

In its sample, this clonotype was seen many times. The rearrangement uses TRBV7-9 and TRBJ2-1; possibly TRBD1 for D (5 bases). Trimming pared 5 bases from V and 3 bases from J, leaving 14 bases between. CDR3 size: 15 residues. Germline CDR1 reads SEHNR; CDR2 reads FQNEAQ (reference sequence). The CDR3 region is CASSPLIGDYNEQFF. The CDR3 nucleotides are TGTGCCAGCAGCCCCCTTATAGGGGACTACAATGAGCAGTTCTTC. The entire variable domain, with the rest obtained from reference TRBV7-9 and TRBJ2-1, is as follows: DTGVSQNPRHKITKRGQNVTFRCDPISEHNRLYWYRQTLGQGPEFLTYFQNEAQLEKSRLLSDRFSAERPKGSFSTLEIQRTEQGDSAMYLCASSPLIGDYNEQFFGPGTRLTVL.

This clonotype was counted between two and nine times. J is TRBJ2-1 and V is TRBV5-1, with TRBD2 matching over 8 bases. Trimming took 4 bases from V and 9 from J; bases not matched to a gene: 12. CDR3 length: 15 residues. The germline V gene encodes CDR1 SGHRS and CDR2 YFSETQ. CDR3 sequence reads: CASSTREGRRGEQFF. The CDR3 nucleotides read TGCGCCAGCAGCACCCGGGAGGGAAGAAGGGGTGAGCAGTTCTTC.

This clonotype was seen only a few times. This rearrangement joins TRBV2 to TRBJ2-7; perhaps TRBD2 as D (5 bases). The CDR3 runs to 11 residues. The V gene's germline CDR1 is SNHLY and CDR2 FYNNEI. V was trimmed by 2 bases and J by 7 bases, leaving 6 bases between them. The CDR3 spells CASSEPGEQYF. The CDR3 coding sequence is TGTGCCAGCAGTGAACCGGGGGAGCAGTACTTC.

This chain links TRBV4-1 with TRBJ1-2; D remains unclear. Germline V lookup: CDR1 MGHRA, CDR2 YSYEKL. The V and J ends lost 0 bases and 4 bases respectively, with 12 bases between them. This CDR3 contains 15 residues. The CDR3 loop reads CASSQESLGSYGYTF. Here the CDR3 DNA reads TGCGCCAGCAGCCAAGAATCGCTTGGGAGCTATGGCTACACCTTC.

In this sample, this clonotype turned up a few times. The rearrangement links TRBV3-1 to TRBJ2-7; possibly TRBD1 for D (6 bases). This CDR3 has 13 amino acids. Trimming took 1 base from V and 6 from J, leaving 10 bases between them. The germline CDR1 and CDR2 sequences are LGHDT and YNNKEL (reference sequence). This chain's CDR3 is CASSQGGGSEQYF. CDR3 DNA: TGTGCCAGCAGCCAAGGAGGGGGATCCGAGCAGTACTTC.

This clonotype has more than one count but fewer than ten. The V gene is TRBV9, the J gene TRBJ2-2, with D possibly TRBD2 on 6 matching bases. This CDR3 comprises 15 residues. V was trimmed by 1 base and J by 3 bases, leaving 10 bases between them. In germline, CDR1 is SGDLS, CDR2 YYNGEE. The DNA of the CDR3 is TGTGCCAGCAGCGTATTTAGCGGATACACCGGGGAGCTGTTTTTT. Translating it yields CASSVFSGYTGELFF.

This clonotype showed up just a few times. The chain recombines TRBV5-6 with TRBJ2-2; D is unclear. The V gene's germline CDR1 is SGHDT and CDR2 YYEEEE. V lost 2 bases, J lost 7 bases, and 18 bases lay in between. The CDR3 extends over 16 amino acids. The CDR3 bases are TGTGCCAGCAGCTTACTTGACACCCTCGGTGACGGGGAGCTGTTTTTT. Its translation is CASSLLDTLGDGELFF.

The chain uses TRBV9 and TRBJ2-7; tentatively, D is TRBD2 (6 bases). Germline-derived CDR1 and CDR2 are SGDLS and YYNGEE. V lost 0 bases and J 9 bases, leaving 13 bases between the germline ends. The CDR3 runs 13 residues. As DNA, the CDR3 is TGTGCCAGCAGCGTAGGCAATTTGGGAGGGCAGTACTTC. Amino acid sequence: CASSVGNLGGQYF.

The V gene is TRBV11-2, the J gene TRBJ2-1, with 10 bases that match TRBD2. CDR1 and CDR2 (germline): SGHAT, FQNNGV. Trimming cost V 6 bases and J 5 bases; bases outside gene matches: 10. CDR3 length: 16 amino acids. The CDR3 loop is CASSPEISGGNNEQFF. Here the CDR3 DNA reads TGTGCCAGCAGTCCTGAAATTAGCGGGGGGAACAATGAGCAGTTCTTC.

This clonotype was counted between two and nine times. The V and J genes are TRBV4-2 and TRBJ2-1; TRBD2 matches 11 bases. The CDR3 runs 21 residues. Unmatched junction bases numbered 14, after V lost 1 base and J lost 0 bases. Germline V gene sequence: CDR1 LGHNA, CDR2 YNFKEQ. The CDR3 nucleotides are TGTGCCAGCAGCCAAGTATCGGGACTAGCGGACCTTCTTACCTCCTACAATGAGCAGTTCTTC. It yields the protein CASSQVSGLADLLTSYNEQFF.

This clonotype was recorded many times. The chain has TRBV5-1 and TRBJ2-1; D is uncertain. V lost 4 bases and J lost 3, with 11 bases in between. Germline assignment: CDR1 SGHRS and CDR2 YFSETQ. This CDR3 has 14 amino acids. This chain's CDR3 is CASSLPGLYNEQFF. The CDR3 DNA reads as TGCGCCAGCAGCCTTCCCGGCCTCTACAATGAGCAGTTCTTC.

The rearrangement joins TRBV6-2 or TRBV6-3 to TRBJ2-1; D is uncertain. V was shortened by 2 bases and J by 6 bases, with 14 bases between the two germline ends. Germline V gene data show CDR1 as MNHEY and CDR2 as SVGEGT. CDR3 size: 15 residues. DNA of the CDR3: TGTGCCAGCAGTTACGGGGTCTTTGACTCCAATGAGCAGTTCTTC. It translates to CASSYGVFDSNEQFF.

This chain connects TRBV5-1 to TRBJ1-4; perhaps TRBD1 as D (5 bases). Trimming took 3 bases from V and 8 from J, leaving 17 bases between them. From germline, CDR1 is SGHRS and CDR2 YFSETQ. This CDR3 contains 15 residues. The CDR3 sequence is CASSYGTSNPEKLFF. Here the CDR3 DNA reads TGCGCCAGCAGCTACGGGACTTCCAACCCAGAAAAACTGTTTTTT.

The chain is built from TRBV28 and TRBJ1-4; 7 bases align to TRBD1. CDR1 and CDR2 from the germline V gene are MDHEN and SYDVKM. The length of the CDR3 is 14 residues. Losses at the gene ends were 5 bases for V and 4 bases for J; bases not matched to a gene: 4. The CDR3 nucleotides read TGTGCCAGCAGTACCGGGACAGTTAATGAAAAACTGTTTTTT. Its protein is CASSTGTVNEKLFF.

This clonotype was detected a few times. For the CDR3, the DNA is TGCAGTGCTAGCGGGGGGGCTGGTGAGCAGTACGTC. This encodes CSASGGAGEQYV. The chain recombines TRBV20-1 with TRBJ2-7, with 8 nucleotides matching TRBD2. V was clipped by 3 bases and J by 7 bases; unmatched bases: 5. Germline V gives CDR1 DFQATT, CDR2 SNEGSKA (reference sequence). The CDR3 loop spans 12 amino acids.

Ten or more counts support this clonotype. The rearrangement uses TRBV12-3 or TRBV12-4 and TRBJ2-2; the D is unclear. The CDR3 sequence is 14 residues long. Trimming cost V 2 bases and J 0 bases, with 4 bases left between them. In DNA form, the CDR3 reads TGTGCCAGCAGTTTAACTGCGAACACCGGGGAGCTGTTTTTT. Its translation is CASSLTANTGELFF.

The chain carries TRBV2 and TRBJ2-2; 9 bases line up with TRBD1. Germline lookup yields CDR1 SNHLY and CDR2 FYNNEI. The CDR3 is made up of 16 amino acids. V lost 6 bases and J lost 0; bases outside the gene matches: 5. The CDR3 sequence: CASRARQGANTGELFF. CDR3 bases: TGTGCCAGCAGGGCGAGACAGGGGGCGAACACCGGGGAGCTGTTTTTT.

This clonotype has a count of ten or more. The CDR3 DNA reads as TGTGCCAGCAGCGAAGGACTAGCGGGAGCAAATGAGCAGTTCTTC. Its translation: CASSEGLAGANEQFF. J is TRBJ2-1 and V is TRBV7-9; 13 bases are a match to TRBD2. Germline V gives CDR1 SEHNR, CDR2 FQNEAQ (reference sequence). The CDR3 runs to 15 residues. With 5 bases clipped from V and 7 bases from J, the junction kept 5 bases outside the gene matches.

This chain uses TRBV18 with TRBJ2-3; 9 bases line up with TRBD2. Germline V gene lookup returns CDR1 KGHSH and CDR2 LQKENI. CDR3 length: 17 residues. Losses at the gene ends were 3 bases for V and 2 bases for J; bases not matched to a gene: 9. CDR3: CASSPERLAGFTDTQYF. CDR3 DNA: TGTGCCAGCTCACCGGAGCGGCTAGCGGGGTTCACAGATACGCAGTATTTT.

This clonotype has just a few counts. The DNA for the CDR3 is TGTGCCAGTACCAAGGGACAGATCCACACTGAAGCTTTCTTT. Its protein product is CASTKGQIHTEAFF. This chain uses TRBV19 with TRBJ1-1; TRBD1 agrees at 7 bases. V lost 7 bases to trimming and J lost 3 bases; unmatched junction nucleotides: 8. CDR3 length equals 14 residues. Germline CDR1 LNHDA, CDR2 SQIVND (reference sequence).

This clonotype showed up many times. The gene calls are TRBV10-3 and TRBJ2-1; D perhaps matches TRBD2 (6 bases). Germline CDR1 is ENHRY and CDR2 is SYGVKD. The ends were cut back, 6 bases at V and 0 bases at J, with 12 bases in the middle. This CDR3 spans 15 amino acids. This chain's CDR3 is CAIRASESSYNEQFF. CDR3 coding DNA: TGTGCCATCAGGGCTAGCGAAAGCTCCTACAATGAGCAGTTCTTC.

The sample holds many counts of this clonotype. J is TRBJ2-7 and V is TRBV29-1, with D perhaps given as TRBD1 or TRBD2 (5 bases each). Trimming removed 5 bases from V and 4 bases from J, with 9 bases in between. Germline V gene lookup returns CDR1 SQVTM and CDR2 ANQGSEA. This CDR3 has 11 amino acids. The CDR3 DNA reads TGCAGCGTTCGGGACGGATACGAGCAGTACGTC. Residues: CSVRDGYEQYV.

This clonotype was picked up a small number of times. The chain has TRBV3-1 and TRBJ2-1; no firm D call. V gave up 2 bases and J gave up 7 bases, with 9 bases separating them. This CDR3 comprises 13 residues. Per the germline V gene, CDR1 is LGHDT and CDR2 is YNNKEL (reference sequence). As DNA, the CDR3 is TGTGCCAGCAGCCAACCGGCGAGGAATGAGCAGTTCTTC. It yields the protein CASSQPARNEQFF.